This entry features one TCR beta chain sequence. This table comes from immunoSEQ multiplex PCR, and its TCRdb copy is limited to in-frame clones, with some not included. Here the sample spans some 190,000 clones, roughly 83% being singletons. This sample is part of a study of blood T cell repertoires in COVID-19. About the research overall: In each case, the material was cDNA or gDNA derived from T cells, B-cell-depleted T cells, or PBMCs.

Germline lookup yields CDR1 LNHDA and CDR2 SQIVND (reference sequence). V was trimmed by 1 base and J by 0 bases, leaving 9 bases between them. The length of the CDR3 is 16 residues. This clonotype was sampled from a woman in her 30s who had recovered from COVID-19. The sample was PBMCs or T cells enriched from blood (not recorded which). The gene calls are TRBV19 and TRBJ1-4; D is ambiguous. The CDR3 protein is CASSIGRGATNEKLFF. The CDR3 nucleotides read TGTGCCAGTAGTATAGGACGAGGAGCAACTAATGAAAAACTGTTTTTT.